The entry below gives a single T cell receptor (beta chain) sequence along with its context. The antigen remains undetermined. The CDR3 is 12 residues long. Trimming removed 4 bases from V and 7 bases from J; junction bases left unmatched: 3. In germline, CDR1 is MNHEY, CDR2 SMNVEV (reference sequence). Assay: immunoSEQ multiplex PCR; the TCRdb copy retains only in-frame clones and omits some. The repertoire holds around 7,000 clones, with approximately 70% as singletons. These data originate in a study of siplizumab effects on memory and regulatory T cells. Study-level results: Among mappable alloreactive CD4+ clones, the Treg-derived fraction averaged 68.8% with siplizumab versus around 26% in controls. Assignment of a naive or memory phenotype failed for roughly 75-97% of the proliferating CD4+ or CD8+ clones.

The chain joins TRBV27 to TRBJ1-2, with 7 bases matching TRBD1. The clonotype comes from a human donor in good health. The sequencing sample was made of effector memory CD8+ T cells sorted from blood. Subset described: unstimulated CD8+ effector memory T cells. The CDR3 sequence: CASSWDRRGYTF. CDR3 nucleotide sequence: TGTGCCAGCAGTTGGGACAGACGTGGCTACACCTTC.